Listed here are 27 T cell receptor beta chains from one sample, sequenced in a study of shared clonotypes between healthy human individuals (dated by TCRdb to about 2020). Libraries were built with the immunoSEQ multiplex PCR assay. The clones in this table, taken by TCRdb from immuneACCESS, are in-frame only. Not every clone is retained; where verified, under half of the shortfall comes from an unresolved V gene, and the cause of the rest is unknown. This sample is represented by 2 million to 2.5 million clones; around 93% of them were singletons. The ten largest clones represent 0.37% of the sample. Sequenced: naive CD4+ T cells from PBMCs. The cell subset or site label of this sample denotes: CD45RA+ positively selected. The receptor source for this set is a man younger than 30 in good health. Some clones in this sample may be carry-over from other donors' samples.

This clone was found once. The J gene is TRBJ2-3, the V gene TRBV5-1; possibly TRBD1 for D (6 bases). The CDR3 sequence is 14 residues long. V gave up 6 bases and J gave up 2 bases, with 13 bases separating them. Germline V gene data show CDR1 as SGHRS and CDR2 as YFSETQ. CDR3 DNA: TGCGCCAGCACCCCAGGGGCAGCCACAGATACGCAGTATTTT. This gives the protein CASTPGAATDTQYF.

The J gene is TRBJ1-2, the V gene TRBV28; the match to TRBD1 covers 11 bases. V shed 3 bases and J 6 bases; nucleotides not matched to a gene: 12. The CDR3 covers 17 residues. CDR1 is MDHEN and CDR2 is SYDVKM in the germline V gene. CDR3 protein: CASSFLARTGGIDGYTF. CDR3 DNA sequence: TGTGCCAGCAGTTTCCTCGCCCGGACAGGGGGCATCGATGGCTACACCTTC.

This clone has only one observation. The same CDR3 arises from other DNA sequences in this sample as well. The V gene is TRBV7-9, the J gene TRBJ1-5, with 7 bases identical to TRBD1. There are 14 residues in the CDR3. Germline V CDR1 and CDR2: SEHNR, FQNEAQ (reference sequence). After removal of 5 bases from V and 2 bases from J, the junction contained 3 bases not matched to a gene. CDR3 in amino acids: CASSPDRGNQPQHF. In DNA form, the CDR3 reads TGTGCCAGCAGCCCCGACAGGGGCAATCAGCCCCAGCATTTT.

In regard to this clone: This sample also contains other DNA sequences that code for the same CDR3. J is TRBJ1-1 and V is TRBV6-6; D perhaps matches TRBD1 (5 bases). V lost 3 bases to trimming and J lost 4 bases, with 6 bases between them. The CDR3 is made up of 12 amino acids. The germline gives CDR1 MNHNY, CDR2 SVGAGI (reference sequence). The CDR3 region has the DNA TGTGCCAGCAGTTATGGGGGCACTGAAGCTTTCTTT. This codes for CASSYGGTEAFF.

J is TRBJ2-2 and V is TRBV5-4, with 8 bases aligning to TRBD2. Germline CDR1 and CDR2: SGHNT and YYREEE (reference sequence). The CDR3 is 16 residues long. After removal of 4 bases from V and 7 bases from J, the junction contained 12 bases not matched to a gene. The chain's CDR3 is CASSRPQGLGIGELFF. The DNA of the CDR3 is TGTGCCAGCAGCCGGCCCCAGGGACTAGGCATCGGGGAGCTGTTTTTT.

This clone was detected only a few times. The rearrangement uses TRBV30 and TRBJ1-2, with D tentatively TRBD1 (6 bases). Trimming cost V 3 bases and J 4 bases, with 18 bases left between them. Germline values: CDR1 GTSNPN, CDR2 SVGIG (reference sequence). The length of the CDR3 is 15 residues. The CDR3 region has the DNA TGTGCCTGGAGCCCTCAGGGGAAAGGCCCCTATGGCTACACCTTC. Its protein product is CAWSPQGKGPYGYTF.

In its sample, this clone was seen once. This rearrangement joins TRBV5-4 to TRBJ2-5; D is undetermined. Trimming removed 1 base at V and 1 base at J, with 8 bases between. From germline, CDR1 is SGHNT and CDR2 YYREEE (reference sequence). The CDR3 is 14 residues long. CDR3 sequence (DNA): TGTGCCAGCAGCTTGTACGGATCCCAAGAGACCCAGTACTTC. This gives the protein CASSLYGSQETQYF. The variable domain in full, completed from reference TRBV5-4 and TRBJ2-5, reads ETGVTQSPTHLIKTRGQQVTLRCSSQSGHNTVSWYQQALGQGPQFIFQYYREEENGRGNFPPRFSGLQFPNYSSELNVNALELDDSALYLCASSLYGSQETQYFGPGTRLLVL.

The CDR3 here is CASSKGGAPKRYEQYF. DNA for the CDR3: TGTGCCAGCAGCAAAGGAGGAGCCCCCAAAAGGTACGAGCAGTACTTC. This chain joins TRBV7-2 and TRBJ2-7; a weak D match, TRBD2 (5 bases). CDR1 and CDR2 from the germline V gene are SGHTA and FQGNSA. The CDR3 is made up of 16 amino acids. Trimming took off 5 bases at V and 4 bases at J, with 21 bases between the two ends. Filled out from reference TRBV7-2 and TRBJ2-7, the complete variable domain reads GAGVSQSPSNKVTEKGKDVELRCDPISGHTALYWYRQSLGQGLEFLIYFQGNSAPDKSGLPSDRFSAERTGGSVSTLTIQRTQQEDSAVYLCASSKGGAPKRYEQYFGPGTRLTVT.

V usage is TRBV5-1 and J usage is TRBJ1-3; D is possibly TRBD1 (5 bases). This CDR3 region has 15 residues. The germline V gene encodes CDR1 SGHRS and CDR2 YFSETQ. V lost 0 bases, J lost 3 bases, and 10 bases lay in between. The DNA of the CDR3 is TGCGCCAGCAGCTTGGGAGGACAAAATGGAAACACCATATATTTT. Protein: CASSLGGQNGNTIYF.

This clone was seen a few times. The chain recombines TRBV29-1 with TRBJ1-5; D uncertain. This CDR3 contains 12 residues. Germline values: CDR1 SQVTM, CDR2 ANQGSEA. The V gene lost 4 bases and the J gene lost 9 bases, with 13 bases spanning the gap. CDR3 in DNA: TGCAGCGTTGCGTCAGGTCCGGGGCCCCAGCATTTT. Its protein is CSVASGPGPQHF. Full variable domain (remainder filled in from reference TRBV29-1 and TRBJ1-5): SAVISQKPSRDICQRGTSLTIQCQVDSQVTMMFWYRQQPGQSLTLIATANQGSEATYESGFVIDKFPISRPNLTFSTLTVSNMSPEDSSIYLCSVASGPGPQHFGDGTRLSIL.

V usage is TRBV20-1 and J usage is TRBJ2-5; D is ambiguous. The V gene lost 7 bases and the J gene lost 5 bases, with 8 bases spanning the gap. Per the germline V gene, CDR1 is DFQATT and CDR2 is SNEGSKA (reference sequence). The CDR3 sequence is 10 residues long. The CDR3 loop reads CSVGLETQYF. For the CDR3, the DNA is TGCAGTGTCGGTCTGGAGACCCAGTACTTC.

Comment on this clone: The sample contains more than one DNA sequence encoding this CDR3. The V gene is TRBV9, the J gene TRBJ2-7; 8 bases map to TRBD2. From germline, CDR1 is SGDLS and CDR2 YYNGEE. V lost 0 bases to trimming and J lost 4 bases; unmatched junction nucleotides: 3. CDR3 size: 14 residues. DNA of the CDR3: TGTGCCAGCAGCGTAGGTCCGGGGGGGTACGAGCAGTACTTC. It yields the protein CASSVGPGGYEQYF.

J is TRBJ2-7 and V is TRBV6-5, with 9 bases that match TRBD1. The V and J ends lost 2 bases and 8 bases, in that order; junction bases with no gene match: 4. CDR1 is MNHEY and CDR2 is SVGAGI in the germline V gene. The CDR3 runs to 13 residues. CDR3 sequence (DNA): TGTGCCAGCAGTTACGGGACAGGGATCAAGCAGTACTTC. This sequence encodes CASSYGTGIKQYF.

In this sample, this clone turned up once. The CDR3 protein is CASSVELGPGELFF. CDR3 DNA: TGTGCCAGCAGCGTAGAACTGGGGCCCGGGGAGCTGTTTTTT. The rearrangement joins TRBV9 to TRBJ2-2; D might be TRBD1 (5 bases). CDR3 length equals 14 residues. V lost 0 bases to trimming and J lost 6 bases, with 9 bases between them. Germline V lookup: CDR1 SGDLS, CDR2 YYNGEE.

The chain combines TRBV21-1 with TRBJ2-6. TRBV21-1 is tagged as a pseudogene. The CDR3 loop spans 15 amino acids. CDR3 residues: CASSNVTSGANVLTF. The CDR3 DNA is TGTGCCAGCAGCAACGTTACCTCTGGGGCCAACGTCCTGACTTTC.

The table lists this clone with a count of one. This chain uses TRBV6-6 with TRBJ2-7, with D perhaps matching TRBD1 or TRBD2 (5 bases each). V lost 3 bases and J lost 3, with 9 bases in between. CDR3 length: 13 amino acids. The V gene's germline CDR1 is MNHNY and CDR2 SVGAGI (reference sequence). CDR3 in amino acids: CASSYGGIYEQYF. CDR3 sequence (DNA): TGTGCCAGCAGTTATGGGGGAATCTACGAGCAGTACTTC.

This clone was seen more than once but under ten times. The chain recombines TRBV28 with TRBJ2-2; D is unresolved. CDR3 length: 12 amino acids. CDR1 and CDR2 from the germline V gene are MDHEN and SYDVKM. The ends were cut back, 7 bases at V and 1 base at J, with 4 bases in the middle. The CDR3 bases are TGTGCCAGCACCGAGAACACCGGGGAGCTGTTTTTT. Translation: CASTENTGELFF.

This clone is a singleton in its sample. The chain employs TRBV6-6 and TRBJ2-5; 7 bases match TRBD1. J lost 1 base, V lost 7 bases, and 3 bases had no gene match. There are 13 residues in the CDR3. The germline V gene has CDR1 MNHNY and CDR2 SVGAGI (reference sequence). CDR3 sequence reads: CASTGQLQETQYF. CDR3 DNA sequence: TGTGCCAGCACGGGACAGCTCCAAGAGACCCAGTACTTC.

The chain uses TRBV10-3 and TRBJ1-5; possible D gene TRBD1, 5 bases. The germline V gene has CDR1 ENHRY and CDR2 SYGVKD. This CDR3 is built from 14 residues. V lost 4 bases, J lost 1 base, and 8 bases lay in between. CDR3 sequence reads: CAISVRGSNQPQHF. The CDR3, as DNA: TGTGCCATCAGTGTAAGGGGAAGCAATCAGCCCCAGCATTTT.

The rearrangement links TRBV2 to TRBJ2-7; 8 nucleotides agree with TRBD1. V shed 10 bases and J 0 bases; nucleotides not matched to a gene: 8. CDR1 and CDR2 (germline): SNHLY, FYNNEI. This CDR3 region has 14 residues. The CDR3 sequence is CATPDRASSYEQYF. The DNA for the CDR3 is TGTGCCACCCCGGACAGGGCGAGCTCCTACGAGCAGTACTTC.

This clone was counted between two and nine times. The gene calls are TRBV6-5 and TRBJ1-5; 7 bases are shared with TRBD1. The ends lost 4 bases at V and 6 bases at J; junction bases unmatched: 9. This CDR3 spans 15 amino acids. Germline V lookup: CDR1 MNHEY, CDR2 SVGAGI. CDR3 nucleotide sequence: TGTGCCAGCAGTTCTCGAGCCCGACAGGGTCAGCCCCAGCATTTT. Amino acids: CASSSRARQGQPQHF.

CDR3 loop: CASSLVYSSSGANVLTF. In DNA, the CDR3 is TGCGCCAGCAGCTTGGTGTACAGCAGCTCTGGGGCCAACGTCCTGACTTTC. The gene calls are TRBV5-1 and TRBJ2-6, with D unclear. V was trimmed by 0 bases and J by 0 bases, leaving 10 bases between them. CDR1 and CDR2 from the germline V gene are SGHRS and YFSETQ. This CDR3 region has 17 residues.

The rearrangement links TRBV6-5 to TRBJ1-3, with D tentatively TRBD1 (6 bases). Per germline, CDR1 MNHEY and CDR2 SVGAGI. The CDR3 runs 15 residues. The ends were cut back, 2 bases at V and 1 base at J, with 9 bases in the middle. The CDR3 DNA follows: TGTGCCAGCAGTTACGGGGGGCCTTCTGGAAACACCATATATTTT. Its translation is CASSYGGPSGNTIYF.

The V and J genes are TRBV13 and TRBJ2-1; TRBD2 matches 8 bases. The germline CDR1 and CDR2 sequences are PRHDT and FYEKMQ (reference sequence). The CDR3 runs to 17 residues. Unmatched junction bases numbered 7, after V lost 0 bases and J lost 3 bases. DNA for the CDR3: TGTGCCAGCAGCTTAGGCCTAAGGACTAGCCTCTACAATGAGCAGTTCTTC. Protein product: CASSLGLRTSLYNEQFF.

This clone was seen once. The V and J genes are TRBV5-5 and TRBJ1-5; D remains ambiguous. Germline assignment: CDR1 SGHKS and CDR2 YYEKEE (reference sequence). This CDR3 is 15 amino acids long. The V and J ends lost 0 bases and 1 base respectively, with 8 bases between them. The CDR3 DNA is TGTGCCAGCAGCTTGGGGGTGGGCAGCAATCAGCCCCAGCATTTT. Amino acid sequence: CASSLGVGSNQPQHF.

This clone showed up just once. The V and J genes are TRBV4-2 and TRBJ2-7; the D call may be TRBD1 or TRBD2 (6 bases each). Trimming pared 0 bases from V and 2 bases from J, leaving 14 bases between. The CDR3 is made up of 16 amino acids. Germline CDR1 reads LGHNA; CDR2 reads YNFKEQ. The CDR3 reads CASSQEFGGATYEQYF. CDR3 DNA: TGTGCCAGCAGCCAAGAGTTCGGGGGCGCTACCTACGAGCAGTACTTC.

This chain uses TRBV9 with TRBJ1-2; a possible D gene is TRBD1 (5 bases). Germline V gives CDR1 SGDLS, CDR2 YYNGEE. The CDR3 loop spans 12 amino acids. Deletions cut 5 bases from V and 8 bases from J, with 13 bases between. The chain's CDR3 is CASSSGWGGYTF. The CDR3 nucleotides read TGTGCCAGCAGTAGTGGCTGGGGCGGCTACACCTTC.